This TCR beta chain emerged from a study of T cell responses to AZD1222 COVID-19 vaccine. In the study overall: Doses given second, at about 4 or about 12 weeks, were pooled. Whole-study findings and limits: It should be noted that donors were predominantly white British and more often female, and clonal diversity was possibly underestimated. Repertoires were obtained only post-peak T cell response. Within unmutated variant regions lay the reported targets of nearly half of spike-specific TCRs.

In regard to this clone: The antigen is undetermined.

Germline CDR1 and CDR2: MDHEN and SYDVKM. Trimming took 5 bases from V and 0 from J, leaving 14 bases between them. There are 15 residues in the CDR3. The protocol was immunoSEQ multiplex PCR, while the TCRdb copy is restricted to in-frame clones and leaves out a portion. The sample shows 150,000 or so clones, 85% to 90% of them seen only once. J is TRBJ2-7 and V is TRBV28; D is tentatively TRBD1 or TRBD2 (5 bases each). This material consisted of peripheral blood, taken on day 0 of AZD1222 vaccination. This TCR derives from an adult in good health. This chain's CDR3 is CASSTPGRSSYEQYF. CDR3 bases: TGTGCCAGCAGTACTCCGGGGCGTAGCTCCTACGAGCAGTACTTC.